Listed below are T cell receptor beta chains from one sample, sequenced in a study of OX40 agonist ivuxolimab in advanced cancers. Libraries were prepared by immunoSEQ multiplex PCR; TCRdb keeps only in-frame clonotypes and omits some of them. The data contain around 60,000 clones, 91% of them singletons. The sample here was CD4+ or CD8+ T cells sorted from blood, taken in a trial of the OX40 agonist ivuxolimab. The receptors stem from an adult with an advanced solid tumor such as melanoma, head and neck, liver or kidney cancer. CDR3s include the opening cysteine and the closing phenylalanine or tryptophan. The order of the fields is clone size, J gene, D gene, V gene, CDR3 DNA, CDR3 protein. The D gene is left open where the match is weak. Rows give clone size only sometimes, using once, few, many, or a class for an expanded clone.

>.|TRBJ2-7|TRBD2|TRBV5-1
TGCGCCAGCAGCGAGGAGCTAGCGGCACCCGAGCAGTACTTC
CASSEELAAPEQYF
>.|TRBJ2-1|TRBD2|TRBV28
TGTGCCAGCAGTTCCCTTTCGGCGGGAGTGTATGGTGAGCAGTTCTTC
CASSSLSAGVYGEQFF
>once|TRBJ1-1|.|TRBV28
TGTGCCAGTAGATCGGTTCGATTCACTGAAGCTTTCTTT
CASRSVRFTEAFF
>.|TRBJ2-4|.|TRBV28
TGTGCCAGCAGTCCAACTGTGGACAGCCCCTTGAAAAACATTCAGTACTTC
CASSPTVDSPLKNIQYF
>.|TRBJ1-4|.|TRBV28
TGTGCCAGCTTTAATAGTAATGAAAAACTGTTTTTT
CASFNSNEKLFF
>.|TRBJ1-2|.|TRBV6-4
TGTGCCAGCAGTGAAGGAGGTTCCTATGGCTACACCTTC
CASSEGGSYGYTF
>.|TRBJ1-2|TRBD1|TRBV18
TGTGCCAGCTCACCACCGCGTGTCCAGGGGGCGCGTGGCTACACCTTC
CASSPPRVQGARGYTF
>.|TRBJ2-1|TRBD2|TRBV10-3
TGTGCCATCAGTGAGCGGGATAGCGGGGGGGCCAATGAGCAGTTCTTC
CAISERDSGGANEQFF
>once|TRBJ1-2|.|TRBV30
TGTGCCTGGAGTGTACCTCCTAATAACTATGGCTACACCTTC
CAWSVPPNNYGYTF
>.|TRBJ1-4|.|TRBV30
TGTGCCTGGAGCCGAGTAGGGACAACTAATGAAAAACTGTTTTTT
CAWSRVGTTNEKLFF
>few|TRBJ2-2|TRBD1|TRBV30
TGTGCCTGGGGGACAGGGATGATGTCCGGGGAGCTGTTTTTT
CAWGTGMMSGELFF
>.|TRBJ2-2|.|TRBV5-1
TGCGCCAGCAGTCTGGATGGGGGGACCGGGGAGCTGTTTTTT
CASSLDGGTGELFF
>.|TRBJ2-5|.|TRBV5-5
TGTGCCAGCAGCGCCCGTTTGGGGAGAGAGACCCAGTACTTC
CASSARLGRETQYF
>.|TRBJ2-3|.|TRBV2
TGTGCCAGCAGCCAGGGGTTGACAGATACGCAGTATTTT
CASSQGLTDTQYF
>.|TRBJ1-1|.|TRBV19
TGTGCCAGTAGTTTCGGGACCTGGAACACTGAAGCTTTCTTT
CASSFGTWNTEAFF
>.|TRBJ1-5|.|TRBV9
TGTGCCAGCAGCGTAGACTCAGGGGCGATTGAGCCCCAGCATTTT
CASSVDSGAIEPQHF
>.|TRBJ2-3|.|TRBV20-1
TGTGGGAGCCAGCACACAGATACGCAGTATTTT
CGSQHTDTQYF
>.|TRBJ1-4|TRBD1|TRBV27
TGTGCCAGCAGTTCCTCAGGGGGAACTAATGAAAAACTGTTTTTT
CASSSSGGTNEKLFF
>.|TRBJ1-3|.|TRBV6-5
TGTGCCAGCAGTTACCTCCGGGGTGAGCCGCGGTATTTT
CASSYLRGEPRYF
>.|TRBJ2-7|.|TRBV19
TGTGCCAGTGGTGTACCGGGACAAGCCTACGAGCAGTACTTC
CASGVPGQAYEQYF
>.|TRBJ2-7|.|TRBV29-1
TGCAGCGTCGTCGCCCCGCCCGGTGGGGGGAAGGAGCAGTACTTC
CSVVAPPGGGKEQYF
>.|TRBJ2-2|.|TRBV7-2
TGTGCCAGCAGCCCCGGAGGGCAGTACACCGGGGAGCTGTTTTTT
CASSPGGQYTGELFF
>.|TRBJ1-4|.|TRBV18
TGTGCCAGCTCATACAGGGAAGGCGAAAAACTGTTTTTT
CASSYREGEKLFF
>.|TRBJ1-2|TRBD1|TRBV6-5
TGTGCCAGCAGTTCGACAGGGAGCTATGGCTACACCTTC
CASSSTGSYGYTF
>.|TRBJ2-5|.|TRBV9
TGTGCCAGCAGCCCCGACAGCCAAGAGACCCAGTACTTC
CASSPDSQETQYF
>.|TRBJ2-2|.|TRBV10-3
TGTGCCATCAGTGATCGTGGGAGGAACACCGGGGAGCTGTTTTTT
CAISDRGRNTGELFF
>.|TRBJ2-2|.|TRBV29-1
TGCAGCGCCGGGACACCTTCGAACACCGGGGAGCTGTTTTTT
CSAGTPSNTGELFF
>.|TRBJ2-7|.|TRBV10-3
TGTGCCATCGGGCCCGGGCCTTACGAGCAGTACTTC
CAIGPGPYEQYF
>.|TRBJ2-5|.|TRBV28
TGTGCCAGCAGCCGGTTAGCGAGAAAAGAGACCCAGTACTTC
CASSRLARKETQYF
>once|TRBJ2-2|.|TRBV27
TGTGCCAGCCGGGGCGGGAAACCAACGAACACCGGGGAGCTGTTTTTT
CASRGGKPTNTGELFF
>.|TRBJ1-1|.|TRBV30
TGTGCCTGGGACCAACAGGGTGGGACTGAAGCTTTCTTT
CAWDQQGGTEAFF
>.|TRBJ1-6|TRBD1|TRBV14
TGTGCCAGCAGCGGACGGGACAGGATCAATTCACCCCTCCACTTT
CASSGRDRINSPLHF
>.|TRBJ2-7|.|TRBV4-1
TGCGCCAGCAGCCAGCATGGAAACCCCGGCCAGGAGCTCTACGAGCAGTACTTC
CASSQHGNPGQELYEQYF
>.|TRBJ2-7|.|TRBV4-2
TGTGCCAGCAGCCAAGTCAGGGAGTACGAGCAGTACTTC
CASSQVREYEQYF
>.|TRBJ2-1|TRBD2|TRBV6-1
TGTGCCAGCAGGCCACTAGCGGAATACAATGAGCAGTTCTTC
CASRPLAEYNEQFF
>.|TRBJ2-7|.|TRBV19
TGTGCCAGTAGAAGGGGACCGAACTACGAGCAGTACTTC
CASRRGPNYEQYF
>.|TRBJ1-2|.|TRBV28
TGTGCCAGCAGTTCAGGCAGGGGATATGGCTACACCTTC
CASSSGRGYGYTF
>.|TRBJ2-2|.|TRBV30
TGTGCCTGGAGTGTGGGGGGCCCCACCGGGGAGCTGTTTTTT
CAWSVGGPTGELFF
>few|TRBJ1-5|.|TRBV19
TGTGCCAGTAGTCCGGGACAAACTCAGCCCCAGCATTTT
CASSPGQTQPQHF
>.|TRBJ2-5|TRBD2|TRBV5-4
TGTGCCAGCAGCTTGGCCGGGACTAGCGGGGGGGCCGGAGAGACCCAGTACTTC
CASSLAGTSGGAGETQYF
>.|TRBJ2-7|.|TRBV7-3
TGTGCCAGCAGCTCCAGCGGGACAGCTCCCTACGAGCAGTACTTC
CASSSSGTAPYEQYF
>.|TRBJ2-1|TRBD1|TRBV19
TGTGCCAGTAGTACCGCAGTCGGGACAGGGGGTCGGAATGAGCAGTTCTTC
CASSTAVGTGGRNEQFF
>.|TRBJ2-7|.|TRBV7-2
TGTGCCAGCAGCCTAGACGCCTTGGAGCAGTACTTC
CASSLDALEQYF
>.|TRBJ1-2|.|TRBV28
TGTGCCAGCAGTTCAGGGGCCGACGGGATTGGCTACACCTTC
CASSSGADGIGYTF
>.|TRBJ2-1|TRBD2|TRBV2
TGTGCCACCTCTCTTAGCGGACTAGCCCGCAATGAGCAGTTCTTC
CATSLSGLARNEQFF
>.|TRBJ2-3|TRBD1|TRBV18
TGTGCCAGCTCACTTAGACAGGGTAGCACAGATACGCAGTATTTT
CASSLRQGSTDTQYF
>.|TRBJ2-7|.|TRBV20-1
TGCAGTGCTTCAGGGAACGAGCAGTACTTC
CSASGNEQYF
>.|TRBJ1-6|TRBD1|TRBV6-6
TGTGCCAGCAATCCGGGACAGGGTAATTCACCCCTCCACTTT
CASNPGQGNSPLHF
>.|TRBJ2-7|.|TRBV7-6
TGTGCCAGCAGCCCAGGGAGGGGGGCGGCGGAGCAGTACTTC
CASSPGRGAAEQYF
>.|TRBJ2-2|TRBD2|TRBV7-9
TGTGCCAGCAGCCCATCACTAGCGGGGGCCCTGGGAAACACCGGGGAGCTGTTTTTT
CASSPSLAGALGNTGELFF
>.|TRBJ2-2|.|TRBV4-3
TGCGCCAGCAGCCAAGATCCCAGGTTGAACACCGGGGAGCTGTTTTTT
CASSQDPRLNTGELFF
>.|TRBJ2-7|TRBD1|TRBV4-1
TGCGCCAGCAGCCAACCAGGCCGGGACAGGGGCTACGAGCAGTACTTC
CASSQPGRDRGYEQYF
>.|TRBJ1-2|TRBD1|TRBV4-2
TGTGCCAGCAGCCAACCGTTCGGGGGACAGGATGGCTACACCTTC
CASSQPFGGQDGYTF
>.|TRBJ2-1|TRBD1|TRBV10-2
TGCGCCAGCAGACAGGGGATCAATGAGCAGTTCTTC
CASRQGINEQFF
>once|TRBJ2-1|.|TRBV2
TGTGCCAGCAGTGAATGGGTTAGCTCCTACAATGAGCAGTTCTTC
CASSEWVSSYNEQFF